The sequence of this TCR beta chain was determined in a study of T cell responses to AZD1222 COVID-19 vaccine. Study observations and caveats: The number of AZD1222 recipients seropositive at baseline was only five to seven. There were mostly white British donors and more females than males, and clonal diversity was possibly underestimated. Regions 160-218 and 743-854 dominated among vaccine-associated CD4 TCRs spanning spike. An increase in Spike-specific TCR breadth and depth was observed after two AZD1222 doses.

Comment on this clone: Its antigen is not identified.

The table came from immunoSEQ multiplex PCR; TCRdb's copy has only in-frame clones and leaves some out. Of more than 150,000 clones listed, 70% to 90% were seen once; the top ten hold about 0.49%. Sequencing used peripheral blood, obtained on day 0 of AZD1222 vaccination. This TCR was recovered from an adult in good health.

The CDR3 loop reads CASSLDVGHEQYF. Written as DNA, the CDR3 is TGTGCCAGCAGCTTGGATGTGGGCCACGAGCAGTACTTC. V and J are TRBV5-6 and TRBJ2-7; D ambiguous. The CDR3 has 13 residues. The germline V gene has CDR1 SGHDT and CDR2 YYEEEE. V was trimmed by 0 bases and J by 5 bases, leaving 9 bases between them.